A selection of T cell receptor beta chains follows, all from one sample in a study of T cell responses to AZD1222 COVID-19 vaccine. Only in-frame clones appear in the TCRdb table, and some are missing; sequencing was by immunoSEQ multiplex PCR. The sample holds about 120,000 clones; approximately 90% are singletons and the top ten take roughly 4.5%. The sample was peripheral blood, taken on day 0 of AZD1222 vaccination. Source of these receptors: an adult in good health. Each CDR3 is given with its conserved first and last residue. Each record gives: CDR3 protein, CDR3 DNA, V gene, J gene, clone size, D gene. The D gene is left open where the match is weak. Clone size is stated in some rows and not others, as once, few, many or a class when expanded.

cdr3_aa: CASSLQLHSNYGYTF
cdr3_nt: TGTGCCAGCAGTTTACAGCTTCACTCAAACTATGGCTACACCTTC
v_call: TRBV27
j_call: TRBJ1-2
clone_size: .
d_call: .

cdr3_aa: CASSDRALGYGYTF
cdr3_nt: TGTGCCAGCAGCGACAGGGCTTTGGGCTATGGCTACACCTTC
v_call: TRBV28
j_call: TRBJ1-2
clone_size: .
d_call: TRBD1

cdr3_aa: CASSRGLVVSDTQYF
cdr3_nt: TGTGCCAGCTCCCGTGGGCTAGTAGTTTCAGATACGCAGTATTTT
v_call: TRBV2
j_call: TRBJ2-3
clone_size: .
d_call: .

cdr3_aa: CASSLSDTPNYGYTF
cdr3_nt: TGTGCCAGCAGCTTATCTGACACCCCTAACTATGGCTACACCTTC
v_call: TRBV7-9
j_call: TRBJ1-2
clone_size: .
d_call: .

cdr3_aa: CASSESTGNSPLHF
cdr3_nt: TGTGCCAGCAGTGAATCGACTGGGAATTCACCCCTCCACTTT
v_call: TRBV6-4
j_call: TRBJ1-6
clone_size: few
d_call: .

cdr3_aa: CASSQDLTAPLGKLFF
cdr3_nt: TGTGCCAGCAGCCAAGACCTCACAGCCCCCCTAGGAAAACTGTTTTTT
v_call: TRBV4-2
j_call: TRBJ1-4
clone_size: .
d_call: .

cdr3_aa: CASSPYRERTGELFF
cdr3_nt: TGTGCCAGCAGTCCTTATAGAGAAAGGACCGGGGAGCTGTTTTTT
v_call: TRBV28
j_call: TRBJ2-2
clone_size: .
d_call: .

cdr3_aa: CATSDSGQGISEQYF
cdr3_nt: TGTGCCACCAGTGATTCAGGACAGGGGATTAGCGAGCAGTACTTC
v_call: TRBV24-1
j_call: TRBJ2-7
clone_size: .
d_call: TRBD1

cdr3_aa: CSASSTPSSYNSPLHF
cdr3_nt: TGCAGTGCTAGTAGTACTCCGAGCTCCTATAATTCACCCCTCCACTTT
v_call: TRBV20-1
j_call: TRBJ1-6
clone_size: once
d_call: .

cdr3_aa: CASSLTYNTEAFF
cdr3_nt: TGCGCCAGCAGCTTGACCTACAACACTGAAGCTTTCTTT
v_call: TRBV5-1
j_call: TRBJ1-1
clone_size: .
d_call: .

cdr3_aa: CASSQTPEGGYYGYTF
cdr3_nt: TGCGCCAGCAGCCAGACCCCGGAGGGCGGGTACTATGGCTACACCTTC
v_call: TRBV4-1
j_call: TRBJ1-2
clone_size: .
d_call: .

cdr3_aa: CASTETGTGNIQYF
cdr3_nt: TGTGCCAGCACCGAAACAGGGACGGGGAACATTCAGTACTTC
v_call: TRBV6-6
j_call: TRBJ2-4
clone_size: .
d_call: .

cdr3_aa: CASKGTGTNYGYTF
cdr3_nt: TGTGCCAGCAAGGGGACAGGGACTAACTATGGCTACACCTTC
v_call: TRBV11-1
j_call: TRBJ1-2
clone_size: .
d_call: TRBD1

cdr3_aa: CASSPTGMSGYGYTF
cdr3_nt: TGTGCCAGCAGCCCCACAGGAATGTCGGGCTATGGCTACACCTTC
v_call: TRBV9
j_call: TRBJ1-2
clone_size: .
d_call: .

cdr3_aa: CASKDLNTEAFF
cdr3_nt: TGTGCCAGCAAGGACCTGAACACTGAAGCTTTCTTT
v_call: TRBV19
j_call: TRBJ1-1
clone_size: .
d_call: .

cdr3_aa: CASSAGTGGNQPQHF
cdr3_nt: TGTGCCAGCAGCGCCGGGACAGGGGGCAATCAGCCCCAGCATTTT
v_call: TRBV7-2
j_call: TRBJ1-5
clone_size: .
d_call: TRBD1

cdr3_aa: CASSSGGYGYTF
cdr3_nt: TGTGCCAGCAGCTCTGGGGGCTATGGCTACACCTTC
v_call: TRBV11-3
j_call: TRBJ1-2
clone_size: .
d_call: .

cdr3_aa: CASSEPAGGTTGELFF
cdr3_nt: TGTGCCAGCAGTGAACCAGCGGGGGGGACCACCGGGGAGCTGTTTTTT
v_call: TRBV6-4
j_call: TRBJ2-2
clone_size: .
d_call: TRBD2

cdr3_aa: CASSQEEGTGYRIENTIYF
cdr3_nt: TGCGCCAGCAGCCAAGAAGAGGGGACAGGGTATCGGATCGAAAACACCATATATTTT
v_call: TRBV4-1
j_call: TRBJ1-3
clone_size: .
d_call: TRBD1

cdr3_aa: CASSTSGGASIHGYTF
cdr3_nt: TGTGCCAGTAGTACCTCAGGGGGGGCGTCGATCCATGGCTACACCTTC
v_call: TRBV19
j_call: TRBJ1-2
clone_size: .
d_call: TRBD1

cdr3_aa: CASSFNEKRGLETQYF
cdr3_nt: TGTGCCAGCAGCTTTAACGAAAAGCGGGGGCTGGAGACCCAGTACTTC
v_call: TRBV7-8
j_call: TRBJ2-5
clone_size: .
d_call: TRBD2

cdr3_aa: CASGWGYGYTF
cdr3_nt: TGCGCCAGCGGTTGGGGGTATGGCTACACCTTC
v_call: TRBV4-1
j_call: TRBJ1-2
clone_size: few
d_call: .

cdr3_aa: CASSVSGGTGELFF
cdr3_nt: TGCGCCAGCAGCGTTAGCGGGGGGACCGGGGAGCTGTTTTTT
v_call: TRBV4-3
j_call: TRBJ2-2
clone_size: .
d_call: TRBD2

cdr3_aa: CATSRGLGRQNTEAFF
cdr3_nt: TGTGCCACCAGCAGAGGGTTAGGCAGGCAGAACACTGAAGCTTTCTTT
v_call: TRBV15
j_call: TRBJ1-1
clone_size: .
d_call: .

cdr3_aa: CAISERTGEIGELFF
cdr3_nt: TGTGCCATCAGTGAGAGGACAGGGGAGATCGGGGAGCTGTTTTTT
v_call: TRBV10-3
j_call: TRBJ2-2
clone_size: .
d_call: TRBD1